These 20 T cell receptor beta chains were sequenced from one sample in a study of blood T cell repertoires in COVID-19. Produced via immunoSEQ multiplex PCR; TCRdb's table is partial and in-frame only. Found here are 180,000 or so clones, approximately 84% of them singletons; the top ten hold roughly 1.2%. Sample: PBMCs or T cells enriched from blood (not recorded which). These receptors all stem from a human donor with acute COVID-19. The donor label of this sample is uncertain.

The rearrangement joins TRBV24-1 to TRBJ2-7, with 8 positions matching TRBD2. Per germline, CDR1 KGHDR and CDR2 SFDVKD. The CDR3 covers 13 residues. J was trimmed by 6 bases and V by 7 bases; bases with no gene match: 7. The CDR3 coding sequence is TGTGCCACCAGCTCGACGGGGGGGCGCGAGCAGTACTTC. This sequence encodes CATSSTGGREQYF.

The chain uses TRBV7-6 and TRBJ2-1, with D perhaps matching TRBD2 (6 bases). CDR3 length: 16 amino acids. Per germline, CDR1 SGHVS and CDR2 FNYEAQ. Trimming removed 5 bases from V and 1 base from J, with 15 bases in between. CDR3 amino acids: CASSPLAGLSYNEQFF. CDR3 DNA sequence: TGTGCCAGCAGCCCCTTGGCGGGGCTTTCCTACAATGAGCAGTTCTTC.

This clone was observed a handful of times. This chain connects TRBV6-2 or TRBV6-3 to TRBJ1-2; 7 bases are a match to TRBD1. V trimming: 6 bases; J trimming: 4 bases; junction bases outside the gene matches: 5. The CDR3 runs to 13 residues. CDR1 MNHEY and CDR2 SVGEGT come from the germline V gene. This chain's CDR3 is CASSRRDSYGYTF. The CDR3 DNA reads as TGTGCCAGCAGCCGCCGGGACAGCTATGGCTACACCTTC.

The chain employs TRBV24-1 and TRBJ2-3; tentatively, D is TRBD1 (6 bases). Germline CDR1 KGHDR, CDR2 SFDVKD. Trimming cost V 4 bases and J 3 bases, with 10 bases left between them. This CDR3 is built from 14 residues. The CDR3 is CATSDAGTTDTQYF. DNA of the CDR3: TGTGCCACCAGTGACGCCGGGACAACAGATACGCAGTATTTT.

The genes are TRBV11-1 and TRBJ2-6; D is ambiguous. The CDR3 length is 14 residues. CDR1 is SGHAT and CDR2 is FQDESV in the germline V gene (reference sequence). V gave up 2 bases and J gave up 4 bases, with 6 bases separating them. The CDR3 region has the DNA TGTGCCAGCAGCTTATTCTCCGGGGCCAACGTCCTGACTTTC. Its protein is CASSLFSGANVLTF.

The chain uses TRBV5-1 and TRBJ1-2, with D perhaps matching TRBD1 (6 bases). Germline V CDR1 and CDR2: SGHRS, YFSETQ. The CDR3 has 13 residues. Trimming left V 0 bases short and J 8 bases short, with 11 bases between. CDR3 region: CASSLGQDGGYTF. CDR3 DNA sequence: TGCGCCAGCAGCTTGGGACAGGATGGGGGCTACACCTTC. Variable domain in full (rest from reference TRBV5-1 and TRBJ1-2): KAGVTQTPRYLIKTRGQQVTLSCSPISGHRSVSWYQQTPGQGLQFLFEYFSETQRNKGNFPGRFSGRQFSNSRSEMNVSTLELGDSALYLCASSLGQDGGYTFGSGTRLTVV.

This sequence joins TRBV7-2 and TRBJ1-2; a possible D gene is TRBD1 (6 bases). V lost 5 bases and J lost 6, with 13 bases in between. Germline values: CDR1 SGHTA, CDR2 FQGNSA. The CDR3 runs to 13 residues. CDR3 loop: CASSQPQGNGYTF. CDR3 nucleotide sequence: TGTGCCAGCAGCCAACCCCAGGGGAATGGCTACACCTTC.

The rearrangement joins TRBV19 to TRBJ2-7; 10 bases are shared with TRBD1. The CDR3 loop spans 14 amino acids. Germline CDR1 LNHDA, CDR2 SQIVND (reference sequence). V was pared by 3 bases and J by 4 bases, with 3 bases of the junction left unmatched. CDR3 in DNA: TGTGCCAGTAGTATTTCGGGACAGGGGTACGAGCAGTACTTC. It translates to CASSISGQGYEQYF.

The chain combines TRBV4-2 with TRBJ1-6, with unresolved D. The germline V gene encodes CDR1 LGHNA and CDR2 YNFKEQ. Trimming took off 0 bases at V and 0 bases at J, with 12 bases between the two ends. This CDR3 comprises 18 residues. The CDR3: CASSQDSTLSSYNSPLHF. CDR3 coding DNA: TGTGCCAGCAGCCAAGACTCGACACTGAGCTCCTATAATTCACCCCTCCACTTT.

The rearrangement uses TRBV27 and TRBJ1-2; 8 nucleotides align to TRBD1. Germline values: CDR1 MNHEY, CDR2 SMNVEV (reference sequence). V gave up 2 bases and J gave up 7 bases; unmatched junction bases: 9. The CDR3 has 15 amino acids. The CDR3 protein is CASSLGPDRGGGYTF. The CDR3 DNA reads TGTGCCAGCAGTTTAGGCCCCGACAGGGGTGGTGGCTACACCTTC.

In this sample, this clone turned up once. The CDR3 DNA reads TGTGCCAGCAGTTCCGACAGGGTTAATGAAAAACTGTTTTTT. It specifies CASSSDRVNEKLFF. The rearrangement uses TRBV7-7 and TRBJ1-4; 7 nucleotides agree with TRBD1. V lost 6 bases to trimming and J lost 4 bases; unmatched junction nucleotides: 5. The CDR3 is made up of 14 amino acids. Germline V CDR1 and CDR2: SSHAT, FNYEAQ (reference sequence).

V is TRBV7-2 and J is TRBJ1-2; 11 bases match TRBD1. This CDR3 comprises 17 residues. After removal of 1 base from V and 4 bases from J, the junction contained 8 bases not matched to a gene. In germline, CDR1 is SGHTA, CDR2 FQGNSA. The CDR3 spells CASSLGGAGTGGYGYTF. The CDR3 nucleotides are TGTGCCAGCAGCTTAGGTGGGGCCGGGACAGGGGGCTATGGCTACACCTTC. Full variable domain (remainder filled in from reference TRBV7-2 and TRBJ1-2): GAGVSQSPSNKVTEKGKDVELRCDPISGHTALYWYRQSLGQGLEFLIYFQGNSAPDKSGLPSDRFSAERTGGSVSTLTIQRTQQEDSAVYLCASSLGGAGTGGYGYTFGSGTRLTVV.

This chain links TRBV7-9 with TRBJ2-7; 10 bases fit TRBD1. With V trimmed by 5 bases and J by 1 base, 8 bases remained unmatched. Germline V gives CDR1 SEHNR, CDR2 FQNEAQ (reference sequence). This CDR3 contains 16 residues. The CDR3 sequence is CASSHTPGQGSYEQYF. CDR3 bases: TGTGCCAGCAGCCACACTCCGGGACAGGGGTCCTACGAGCAGTACTTC.

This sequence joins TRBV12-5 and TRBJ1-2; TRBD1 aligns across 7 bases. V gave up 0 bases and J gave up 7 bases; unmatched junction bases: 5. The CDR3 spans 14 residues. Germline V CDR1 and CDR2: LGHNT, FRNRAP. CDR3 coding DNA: TGTGCTAGTGGTTTGGTGAAACAGGGGCCTGGCTACACCTTC. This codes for CASGLVKQGPGYTF. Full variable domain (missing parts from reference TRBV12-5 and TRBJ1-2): DARVTQTPRHKVTEMGQEVTMRCQPILGHNTVFWYRQTMMQGLELLAYFRNRAPLDDSGMPKDRFSAEMPDATLATLKIQPSEPRDSAVYFCASGLVKQGPGYTFGSGTRLTVV.

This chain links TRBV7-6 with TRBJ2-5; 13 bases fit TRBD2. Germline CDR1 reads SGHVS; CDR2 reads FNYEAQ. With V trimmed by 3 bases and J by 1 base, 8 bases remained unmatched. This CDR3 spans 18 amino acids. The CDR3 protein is CASSFSGLAGVVQETQYF. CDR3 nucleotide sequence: TGTGCCAGCAGCTTTAGCGGACTAGCGGGGGTTGTCCAAGAGACCCAGTACTTC.

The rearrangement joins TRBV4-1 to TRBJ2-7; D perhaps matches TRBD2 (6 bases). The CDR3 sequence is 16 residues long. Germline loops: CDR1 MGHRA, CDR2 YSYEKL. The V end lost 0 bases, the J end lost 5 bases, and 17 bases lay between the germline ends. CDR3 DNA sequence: TGCGCCAGCAGCCAAGAACCCTGGGGGGTTTTCCACGAGCAGTACTTC. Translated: CASSQEPWGVFHEQYF.

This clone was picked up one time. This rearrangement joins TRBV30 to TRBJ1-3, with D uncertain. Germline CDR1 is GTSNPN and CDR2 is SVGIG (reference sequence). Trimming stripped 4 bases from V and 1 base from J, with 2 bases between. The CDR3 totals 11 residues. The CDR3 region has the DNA TGTGCCTGGACTTCTGGAAACACCATATATTTT. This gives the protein CAWTSGNTIYF. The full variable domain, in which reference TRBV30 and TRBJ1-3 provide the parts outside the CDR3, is SQTIHQWPATLVQPVGSPLSLECTVEGTSNPNLYWYRQAAGRGLQLLFYSVGIGQISSEVPQNLSASRPQDRQFILSSKKLLLSDSGFYLCAWTSGNTIYFGEGSWLTVV.

The CDR3 region has the DNA TGCGCCAGCAGTGAGTCGATAGGGGGAGCTGAAGCTTTCTTT. It specifies CASSESIGGAEAFF. V is TRBV10-2 and J is TRBJ1-1; D may be TRBD1 (6 bases). Germline values: CDR1 WSHSY, CDR2 SAAADI. The V gene lost 0 bases and the J gene lost 6 bases, with 11 bases spanning the gap. This CDR3 is 14 amino acids long.

CDR3 protein: CASSILGNTIYF. The CDR3 bases are TGTGCCAGTAGTATCCTGGGAAACACCATATATTTT. This sequence joins TRBV19 and TRBJ1-3; the D is unclear. The CDR3 extends over 12 amino acids. V lost 3 bases to trimming and J lost 4 bases, with 4 bases between them. CDR1 and CDR2 from the germline V gene are LNHDA and SQIVND (reference sequence).

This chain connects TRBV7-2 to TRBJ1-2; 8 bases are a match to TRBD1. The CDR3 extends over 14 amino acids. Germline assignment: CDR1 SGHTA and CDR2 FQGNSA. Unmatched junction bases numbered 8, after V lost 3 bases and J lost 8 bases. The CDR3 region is CASSLLDRASGYTF. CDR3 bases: TGTGCCAGCAGCTTGTTGGACAGGGCCTCCGGCTACACCTTC.